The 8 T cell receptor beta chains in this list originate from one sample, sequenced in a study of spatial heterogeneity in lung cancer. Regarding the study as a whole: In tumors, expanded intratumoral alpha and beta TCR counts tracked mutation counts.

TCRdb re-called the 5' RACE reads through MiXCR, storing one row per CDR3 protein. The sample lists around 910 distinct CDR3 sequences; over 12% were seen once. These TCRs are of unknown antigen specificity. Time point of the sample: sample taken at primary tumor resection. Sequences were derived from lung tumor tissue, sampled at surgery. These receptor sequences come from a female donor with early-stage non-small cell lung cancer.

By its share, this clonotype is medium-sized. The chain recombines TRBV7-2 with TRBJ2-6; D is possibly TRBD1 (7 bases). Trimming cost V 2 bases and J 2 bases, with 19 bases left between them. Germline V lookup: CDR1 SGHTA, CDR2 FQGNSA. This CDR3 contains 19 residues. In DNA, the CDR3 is TGTGCCAGCAGCTTAAGCCGGGACAGCGGACTACCTGGGGCCAACGTCCTGACTTTC. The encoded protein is CASSLSRDSGLPGANVLTF.

CDR3 sequence: CAWSPSGTGFSAFF. CDR3 coding DNA: TGTGCCTGGAGTCCTTCCGGGACAGGGTTCTCTGCTTTCTTT. The chain recombines TRBV30 with TRBJ1-1, with TRBD1 matching 9 bases. Germline V lookup: CDR1 GTSNPN, CDR2 SVGIG (reference sequence). The V and J ends lost 2 bases and 11 bases, in that order; junction bases with no gene match: 12. The CDR3 length is 14 residues.

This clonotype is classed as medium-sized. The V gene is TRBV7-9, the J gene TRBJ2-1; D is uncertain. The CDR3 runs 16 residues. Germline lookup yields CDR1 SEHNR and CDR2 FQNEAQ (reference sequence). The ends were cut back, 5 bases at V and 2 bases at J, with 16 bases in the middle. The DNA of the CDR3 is TGTGCCAGCAGCCGATATGAAGTAAGCCCCTACAATGAGCAGTTCTTC. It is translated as CASSRYEVSPYNEQFF.

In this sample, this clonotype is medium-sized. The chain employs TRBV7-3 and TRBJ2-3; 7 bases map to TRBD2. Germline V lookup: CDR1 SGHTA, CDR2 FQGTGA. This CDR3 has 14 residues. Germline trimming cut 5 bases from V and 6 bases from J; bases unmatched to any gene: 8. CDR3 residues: CASSPTSATDTQYF. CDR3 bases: TGTGCCAGCAGCCCAACTAGCGCGACGGATACGCAGTATTTT.

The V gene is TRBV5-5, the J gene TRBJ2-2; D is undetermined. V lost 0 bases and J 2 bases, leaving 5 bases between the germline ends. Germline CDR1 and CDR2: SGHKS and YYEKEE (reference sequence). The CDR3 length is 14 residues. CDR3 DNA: TGTGCCAGCAGCTTGGGGGTAAACACCGGGGAGCTGTTTTTT. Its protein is CASSLGVNTGELFF.

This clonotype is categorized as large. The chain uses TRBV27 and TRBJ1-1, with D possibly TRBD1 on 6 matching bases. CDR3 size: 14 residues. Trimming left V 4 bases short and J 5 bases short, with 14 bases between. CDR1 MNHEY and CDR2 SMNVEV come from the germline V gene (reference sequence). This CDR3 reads CASSSQGRGTEAFF. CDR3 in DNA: TGTGCCAGCAGTTCCCAGGGGAGGGGGACTGAAGCTTTCTTT.

CDR3 nucleotide sequence: TGTGCCAGCAGCCGGACAGGGCAGAGAGAGACCCAGTACTTC. Translating it yields CASSRTGQRETQYF. The chain joins TRBV7-8 to TRBJ2-5, with 8 bases matching TRBD1. Germline values: CDR1 SGHVS, CDR2 FQNEAQ. The CDR3 has 14 amino acids. The V and J ends lost 5 bases and 4 bases, in that order; junction bases with no gene match: 6.

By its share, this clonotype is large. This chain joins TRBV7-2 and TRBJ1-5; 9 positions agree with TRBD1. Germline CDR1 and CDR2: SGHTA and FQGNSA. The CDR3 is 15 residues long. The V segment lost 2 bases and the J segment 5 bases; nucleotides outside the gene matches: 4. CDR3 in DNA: TGTGCCAGCAGCTTATGGGGACAGGGAGATCAGCCCCAGCATTTT. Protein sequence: CASSLWGQGDQPQHF.